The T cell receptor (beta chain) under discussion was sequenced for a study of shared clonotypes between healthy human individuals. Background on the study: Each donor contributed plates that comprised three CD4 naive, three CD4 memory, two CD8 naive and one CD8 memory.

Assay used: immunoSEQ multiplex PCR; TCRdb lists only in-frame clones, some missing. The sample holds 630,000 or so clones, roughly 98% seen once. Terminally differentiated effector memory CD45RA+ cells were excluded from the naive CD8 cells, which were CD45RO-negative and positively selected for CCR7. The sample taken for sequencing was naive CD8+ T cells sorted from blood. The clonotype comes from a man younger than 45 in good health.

CDR3 sequence reads: CASILGRTISTDTQYF. DNA for the CDR3: TGTGCCAGCATTCTTGGGAGAACCATTAGCACAGATACGCAGTATTTT. This sequence joins TRBV7-8 and TRBJ2-3, with D possibly being TRBD2 (5 bases). V lost 7 bases, J lost 0 bases, and 17 bases lay in between. The germline gives CDR1 SGHVS, CDR2 FQNEAQ. This CDR3 has 16 residues.